The source of this TCR beta chain is a study of cytotoxic CD8 clonotypes in ibrutinib-treated CLL. Study-level background: Recorded responses included around 25 partial and 2 complete; following median approximately 5.5 years, roughly 15 stayed remitted and roughly twelve progressed.

This CDR3 contains 18 residues. Germline V CDR1 and CDR2: MNHEY, SMNVEV (reference sequence). With V trimmed by 2 bases and J by 0 bases, 10 bases remained unmatched. The table came from immunoSEQ multiplex PCR; TCRdb's copy has only in-frame clones and leaves some out. The sample records about 250,000 clones, around 70% being singletons. The chain employs TRBV27 and TRBJ2-7; 10 bases line up with TRBD2. This sequence was found in a human donor with chronic lymphocytic leukemia. Here the sequenced sample was PBMCs, taken after 24 months of ibrutinib treatment. The CDR3 nucleotides are TGTGCCAGCAGTTTAGGTGATAGCGGGAGGTCCAGCTCCTACGAGCAGTACTTC. Its translation is CASSLGDSGRSSSYEQYF.